The sequence of this T cell receptor (beta chain) was determined in a study of cytomegalovirus exposure and HLA in healthy donors. About this clone itself: The target antigen is unknown.

The study ran its PCR with 60 Vbeta and 13 Jbeta primers. Clones were sequenced by immunoSEQ multiplex PCR, and TCRdb holds only the in-frame ones, with some missing. The sample carries around 200,000 clones, around 80% recorded once. General study results and limits: Several of the most significant clusters appeared, in a later analysis, to be linked to common viral pathogens.

The V end was cut by 4 bases, the J end by 0 bases, with 7 bases between. Germline V CDR1 and CDR2: MNHEY, SVGAGI. The CDR3 is 14 amino acids. Sequenced material: PBMCs. The chain combines TRBV6-5 with TRBJ1-5, with no clear D. The receptor comes from a woman aged 60-75 years in good health and CMV-seropositive. As DNA, the CDR3 is TGTGCCAGCAGTTTACAGCATAGCAATCAGCCCCAGCATTTT. Translating it yields CASSLQHSNQPQHF.